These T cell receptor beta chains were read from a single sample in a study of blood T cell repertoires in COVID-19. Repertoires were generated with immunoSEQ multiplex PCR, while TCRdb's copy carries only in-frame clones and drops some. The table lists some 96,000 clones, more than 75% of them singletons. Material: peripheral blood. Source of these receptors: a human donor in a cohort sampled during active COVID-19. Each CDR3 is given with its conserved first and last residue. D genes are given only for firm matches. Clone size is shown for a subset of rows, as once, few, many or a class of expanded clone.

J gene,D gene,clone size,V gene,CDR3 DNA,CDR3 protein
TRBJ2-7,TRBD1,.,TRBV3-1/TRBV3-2,TGTGCCAGCAGCCTAAGGACAGGGCCCTACGAGCAGTACTTC,CASSLRTGPYEQYF
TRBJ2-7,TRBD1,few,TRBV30,TGTGCCTGGAAGTACGGGACAGGGGGCGCCTACGAGCAGTACTTC,CAWKYGTGGAYEQYF
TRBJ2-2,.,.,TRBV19,TGTGCCAGTAGTATTGGTGGAGGGGTATCCACCGGGGAGCTGTTTTTT,CASSIGGGVSTGELFF
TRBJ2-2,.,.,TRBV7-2,TGTGCCAGCAGCTCCCATAGGGGGTTCTCGCCCGGGGAGCTGTTTTTT,CASSSHRGFSPGELFF
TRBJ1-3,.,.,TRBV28,TGTGCCAGCAGTTTGCGGGGGCCTGGAAACACCATATATTTT,CASSLRGPGNTIYF
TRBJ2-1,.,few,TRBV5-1,TGCGCCAGCAGCTTGAGCGTCTCCTACAATGAGCAGTTCTTC,CASSLSVSYNEQFF
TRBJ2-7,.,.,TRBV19,TGTGCCAGTTCCCCCAGGGTATCCTACGAGCAGTACTTC,CASSPRVSYEQYF
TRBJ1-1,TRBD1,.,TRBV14,TGTGCCAGCAGCCAAGGGACAGGGATTCTTAAAGCTTTCTTT,CASSQGTGILKAFF
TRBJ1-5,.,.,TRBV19,TGTGCCAGTAGTATTGTCTACAATCAGCCCCAGCATTTT,CASSIVYNQPQHF
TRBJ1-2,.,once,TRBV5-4,TGTGCCAGCAGCTTGGACCAGGGAAATGGCTACACCTTC,CASSLDQGNGYTF
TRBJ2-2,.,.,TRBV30,TGTGCCTGGACTAGACTAGGAACGAACGGGGAGCTGTTTTTT,CAWTRLGTNGELFF
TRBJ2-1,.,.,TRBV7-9,TGTGCCAGCAGCTTACGGGACTTTTACAATGAGCAGTTCTTC,CASSLRDFYNEQFF
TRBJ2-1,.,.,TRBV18,TGTGCCAGCTCAAGGACAGACAGCTCCTACAATGAGCAGTTCTTC,CASSRTDSSYNEQFF
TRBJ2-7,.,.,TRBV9,TGTGCCAGCAGCCAAACCGGGCAGGGTTTATACGAGCAGTACTTC,CASSQTGQGLYEQYF
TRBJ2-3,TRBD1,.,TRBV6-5,TGTGCCAGCAGGCGGACAGGGCACACAGATACGCAGTATTTT,CASRRTGHTDTQYF
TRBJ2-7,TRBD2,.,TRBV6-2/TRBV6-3,TGTGCCAGCAGTTACTCCTCTGCGGGGGAAAACGCGTACGAGCAGTACTTC,CASSYSSAGENAYEQYF
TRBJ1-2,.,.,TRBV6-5,TGTGCCAGCAGTTATGAAGGGGATGGCTACACCTTC,CASSYEGDGYTF
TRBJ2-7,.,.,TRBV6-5,TGTGCCAGCAGTAACGAACCGGGAAGCTACGAGCAGTACTTC,CASSNEPGSYEQYF
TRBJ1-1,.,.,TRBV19,TGTGCCAGTAGTTCCCGACAGTTGTCCGGCACTGAAGCTTTCTTT,CASSSRQLSGTEAFF
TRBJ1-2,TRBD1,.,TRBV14,TGTGCCAGCAGCCAAGACCTCAGGGGGCTCGATGGCTACACCTTC,CASSQDLRGLDGYTF
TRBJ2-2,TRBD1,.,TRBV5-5,TGTGCCAGCAGCTTGGCTCCCGAGGGCAGGGGGACCACCGGGGAGCTGTTTTTT,CASSLAPEGRGTTGELFF
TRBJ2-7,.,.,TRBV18,TGTGCCAGCTCACCCGATTTAGGGGATTACTACGAGCAGTACTTC,CASSPDLGDYYEQYF
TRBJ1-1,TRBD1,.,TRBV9,TGTGCCAGCAGCGTTAAAACAGGGGGAAACACTGAAGCTTTCTTT,CASSVKTGGNTEAFF
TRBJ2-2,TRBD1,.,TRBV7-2,TGTGCCAGCAGCTCGCAGGGGGCTGGCGGGGAGCTGTTTTTT,CASSSQGAGGELFF
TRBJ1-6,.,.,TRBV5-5,TGTGCCAGCAGGGAGGGGCGGGGAGAGGATAATTCACCCCTCCACTTT,CASREGRGEDNSPLHF
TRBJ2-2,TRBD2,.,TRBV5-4,TGTGCCAGCAGCCCCTCTAGCGGGGCTAACTTCCACGGGGAGCTGTTTTTT,CASSPSSGANFHGELFF
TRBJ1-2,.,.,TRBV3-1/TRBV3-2,TGTGCCAGCAGCCAAGCGGGATATGGCTACACCTTC,CASSQAGYGYTF
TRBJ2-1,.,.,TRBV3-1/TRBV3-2,TGTGCCAGCAGCCAAGCTGTGGGGGGGCCTCATAATGAGCAGTTCTTC,CASSQAVGGPHNEQFF
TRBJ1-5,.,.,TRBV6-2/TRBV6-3,TGTGCCAGCACCCCCGGCGCTACAGGAGTACATCAGCCCCAGCATTTT,CASTPGATGVHQPQHF
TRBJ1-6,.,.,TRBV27,TGTGCCAGCAGCCCGGGTGGCTCAAATTCACCCCTCCACTTT,CASSPGGSNSPLHF
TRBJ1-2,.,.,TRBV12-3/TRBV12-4,TGTGCCAGCAGCCTGACAGCTAACTATGGCTACACCTTC,CASSLTANYGYTF
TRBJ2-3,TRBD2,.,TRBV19,TGTGCCAGTAGTATTGGAGCGGGGGGGCCAGATACGCAGTATTTT,CASSIGAGGPDTQYF
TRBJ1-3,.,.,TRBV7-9,TGTGCCAGCAGCGGAGGTTCCGGCTCTGGAAACACCATATATTTT,CASSGGSGSGNTIYF
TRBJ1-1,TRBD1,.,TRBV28,TGTGCCAGCAGTTTATACAGGGGAAACGCTGAAGCTTTCTTT,CASSLYRGNAEAFF
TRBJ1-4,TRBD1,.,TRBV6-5,TGTGCCAGCAGTCGCCGACAGGGGGCGAAGGAAAAACTGTTTTTT,CASSRRQGAKEKLFF
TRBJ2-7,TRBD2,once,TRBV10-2,TGCGCCAGCAGTGAGTCCTCGAGACTAGCGGGGTCCTTTAGCTCCTACGAGCAGTACTTC,CASSESSRLAGSFSSYEQYF
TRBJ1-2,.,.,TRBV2,TGTGCCAGCAAACGGACAGAGGATAACTATGGCTACACCTTC,CASKRTEDNYGYTF
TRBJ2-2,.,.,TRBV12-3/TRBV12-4,TGTGCCAGCAGTTTAGGAGTCCCCGGGGAGCTGTTTTTT,CASSLGVPGELFF
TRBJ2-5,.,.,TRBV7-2,TGTGCCAGCAGCTTAGCGCTAAAGGGAGAAGAGACCCAGTACTTC,CASSLALKGEETQYF
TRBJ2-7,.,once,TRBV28,TGTGCCAGCAGTTTGGGTGACAGTTGGGGTGTTCACGAGCAGTACTTC,CASSLGDSWGVHEQYF
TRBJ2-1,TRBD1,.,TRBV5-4,TGTGCCAGCAGCTTGGATGGGGGACAGTACAATGAGCAGTTCTTC,CASSLDGGQYNEQFF
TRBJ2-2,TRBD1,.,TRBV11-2,TGTGCCAGCAGGACAGGGGCGGGCACCGGGGAGCTGTTTTTT,CASRTGAGTGELFF
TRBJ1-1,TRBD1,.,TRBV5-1,TGCGCCAGCAGCGTACGGGACAGAGGGACTGAAGCTTTCTTT,CASSVRDRGTEAFF
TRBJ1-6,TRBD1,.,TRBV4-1,TGCGCCAGCAGCCAGGACGCAGACAGGGGGCGCTCCTATAATTCACCCCTCCACTTT,CASSQDADRGRSYNSPLHF
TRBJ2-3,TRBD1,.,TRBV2,TGTGCCAGCAGTTTACAGGGGGCTAGCACAGATACGCAGTATTTT,CASSLQGASTDTQYF
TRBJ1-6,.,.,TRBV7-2,TGTGCCAGCATCAAAGACAGACTGGCGTATAATTCACCCCTCCACTTT,CASIKDRLAYNSPLHF
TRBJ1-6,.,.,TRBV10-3,TGTGCCATCAGTGAGTCGATCCCAGGGTATAATTCACCCCTCCACTTT,CAISESIPGYNSPLHF
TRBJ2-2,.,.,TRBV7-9,TGTGCCAGCAGCTTAGATGACAGGCGAACCGGGGAGCTGTTTTTT,CASSLDDRRTGELFF
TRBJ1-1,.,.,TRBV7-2,TGTGCCAGCAGCTTAGGGTCAGGGTTCTCCGAAGCTTTCTTT,CASSLGSGFSEAFF
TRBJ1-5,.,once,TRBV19,TGTGCCAGTAGTGCCGGGGACATTCGCAATCAGCCCCAGCATTTT,CASSAGDIRNQPQHF
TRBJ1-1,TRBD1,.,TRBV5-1,TGCGCCAGCAGCTTACAGGGGGGGAGCACTGAAGCTTTCTTT,CASSLQGGSTEAFF
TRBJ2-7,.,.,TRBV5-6,TGTGCCAGCAGCCCTGGACAGACAATATACGAGCAGTACTTC,CASSPGQTIYEQYF
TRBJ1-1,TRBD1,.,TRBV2,TGTGCCAGCAGAACTGACAGGGCCGAGGGAGCTTTCTTT,CASRTDRAEGAFF
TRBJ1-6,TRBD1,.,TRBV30,TGTGCCTGGGACAGGGGGCGGCTTTCACCCCTCCACTTT,CAWDRGRLSPLHF
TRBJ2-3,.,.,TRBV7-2,TGTGCCAGCAGCCTCTTACGAGGAGATACGCAGTATTTT,CASSLLRGDTQYF
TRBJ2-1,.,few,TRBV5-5,TGTGCCAGCAGCTTGGAGGGGTACTCCTACAATGAGCAGTTCTTC,CASSLEGYSYNEQFF
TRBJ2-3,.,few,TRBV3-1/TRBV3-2,TGTGCCAGCAGCCAGATCAACGGGGGTTCAAGCACAGATACGCAGTATTTT,CASSQINGGSSTDTQYF
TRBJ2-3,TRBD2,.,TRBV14,TGTGCCAGCAGCCAACCGATACCCCTAGCGGGAGGGCCGGATACGCAGTATTTT,CASSQPIPLAGGPDTQYF
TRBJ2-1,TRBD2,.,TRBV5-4,TGTGCCAGCAGCTTCGGGGGTACTAGCGGGGTCTACAATGAGCAGTTCTTC,CASSFGGTSGVYNEQFF
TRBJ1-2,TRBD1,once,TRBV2,TGTGCCAGCAGTGATAGTACCCGGGACAGGGACACCTATGGCTACACCTTC,CASSDSTRDRDTYGYTF